This TCR beta chain appears in the sequencing data of a study of T cells in Graves' hyperthyroidism and ophthalmopathy. On the study more broadly: Peripheral blood was taken when the disease was first diagnosed, before any treatment began.

Regarding the study as a whole: The blood repertoire included most of the expanded thyroid clonotypes above 0.001.

This clonotype has a count of ten or more. The target antigen is unknown. It was RNA transcripts that yielded the amplified TCR beta CDR3 regions. Initially, a first-round RT-PCR of the TCR CDR3 employed the HTBI primer set. TCRdb re-called the multiplex PCR reads with MiXCR, one entry per CDR3 protein. The data hold about 500,000 distinct CDR3 sequences, with 15% to 20% observed a single time. Pregnant or lactating patients were excluded, as were those with uncontrolled infection or other autoimmune disease. This TCR was recovered from a woman aged 18-29 years with Graves' hyperthyroidism. The sequenced sample consisted of blood.

CDR3 nucleotide sequence: TGTGCCAGCAGTCCTACAAGGTACACAGATACGCAGTATTTT. Protein: CASSPTRYTDTQYF. The chain couples TRBV12-3 or TRBV12-4 to TRBJ2-3; the D is unclear. Trimming took 5 bases from V and 2 from J, leaving 11 bases between them. The CDR3 extends over 14 amino acids.